The 14 T cell receptor beta chains reported below all come from one sample, sequenced in a study of human T cells and chemical hapten exposure. MiXCR, run by TCRdb on the RACE reads, gives a single entry per CDR3 protein. Of around 340,000 distinct CDR3 sequences listed, around 7% are singletons. The sample's time point: patch test 1, 2 weeks after DPC sensitization. Treatment reported: therapeutic diphenylcyclopropenone sensitization with weekly scalp DPC. Specimen: whole blood, collected in connection with sensitization to the hapten diphenylcyclopropenone (DPC). These receptors were collected from a woman aged 18 to 35 with alopecia areata. Some clones in this sample may be carry-over from other donors' samples.

The rearrangement links TRBV4-1 to TRBJ1-3; D gene uncertain. The V and J ends lost 0 bases and 0 bases respectively, with 24 bases between them. The CDR3 length is 21 residues. Looked up from germline, CDR1 is MGHRA and CDR2 is YSYEKL. The CDR3 DNA sequence: TGCGCCAGCAGCCAAGAAGTCGGCCAGCCAAGTATCAAATTCTCTGGAAACACCATATATTTT. Protein: CASSQEVGQPSIKFSGNTIYF.

The table lists this clonotype with many counts. The chain has TRBV7-2 and TRBJ2-6, with TRBD1 matching 8 bases. Germline assignment: CDR1 SGHTA and CDR2 FQGNSA. Germline trimming cut 1 base from V and 12 bases from J; bases unmatched to any gene: 5. The CDR3 has 14 amino acids. CDR3 region: CASSLEGTGAVLTF. The DNA for the CDR3 is TGTGCCAGCAGCTTAGAAGGGACAGGAGCCGTCCTGACTTTC.

This clonotype showed up many times. V is TRBV12-3 or TRBV12-4 and J is TRBJ2-7; D possibly matches TRBD1 or TRBD2 (5 bases each). The V end lost 6 bases, the J end lost 6 bases, and 15 bases lay between the germline ends. The CDR3 loop spans 13 amino acids. DNA for the CDR3: TGTGCCAGCAGCCCCGGGGCCGACGGCGAGCAGTACTTC. Translated: CASSPGADGEQYF.

This clonotype was observed a handful of times. V usage is TRBV9 and J usage is TRBJ2-3; 7 nucleotides agree with TRBD1. V was pared by 3 bases and J by 2 bases, with 3 bases of the junction left unmatched. Germline CDR1 is SGDLS and CDR2 is YYNGEE. CDR3 length: 14 residues. For the CDR3, the DNA is TGTGCCAGCAGCGGGACAGGATACACAGATACGCAGTATTTT. Translated: CASSGTGYTDTQYF.

A few counts support this clonotype. The V call is TRBV3-1, the J call TRBJ2-3, with a weak D call TRBD1 (6 bases). The germline V gene encodes CDR1 LGHDT and CDR2 YNNKEL (reference sequence). Deletions cut 3 bases from V and 2 bases from J, with 12 bases between. The CDR3 spans 15 residues. The CDR3 protein is CASSQRQGYTDTQYF. For the CDR3, the DNA is TGTGCCAGCAGCCAGCGCCAGGGGTACACAGATACGCAGTATTTT.

Ten or more counts support this clonotype. The chain joins TRBV9 to TRBJ2-1; possibly TRBD2 for D (5 bases). The CDR3 has 13 amino acids. The V end lost 7 bases, the J end lost 3 bases, and 11 bases lay between the germline ends. The germline CDR1 and CDR2 sequences are SGDLS and YYNGEE. For the CDR3, the DNA is TGTGCCAGCGGCGGGCCCTACTACAATGAGCAGTTCTTC. This codes for CASGGPYYNEQFF. Looking up the rest from reference TRBV9 and TRBJ2-1 gives the full variable domain: DSGVTQTPKHLITATGQRVTLRCSPRSGDLSVYWYQQSLDQGLQFLIQYYNGEERAKGNILERFSAQQFPDLHSELNLSSLELGDSALYFCASGGPYYNEQFFGPGTRLTVL.

The rearrangement joins TRBV30 to TRBJ2-7, with 12 bases identical to TRBD1. The junction had 8 bases not matched to a gene; V was cut back by 1 base and J by 7 bases. This CDR3 is 15 amino acids long. CDR1 is GTSNPN, CDR2 SVGIG, per germline (reference sequence). CDR3 sequence (DNA): TGTGCCTGGAGTGCCCTGGGACAGGGGGCTGGGGAGCAGTACTTC. The encoded protein is CAWSALGQGAGEQYF.

This clonotype was seen at least ten times. This rearrangement joins TRBV9 to TRBJ2-5; 12 bases agree with TRBD2. This CDR3 is built from 14 residues. V trimming: 6 bases; J trimming: 5 bases; junction bases outside the gene matches: 5. Germline-derived CDR1 and CDR2 are SGDLS and YYNGEE. The CDR3 sequence: CASKASGGDETQYF. The CDR3 region has the DNA TGTGCCAGCAAGGCTAGCGGGGGGGATGAGACCCAGTACTTC.

This chain joins TRBV5-1 and TRBJ2-7, with 7 bases aligning to TRBD2. The germline V gene encodes CDR1 SGHRS and CDR2 YFSETQ. The CDR3 spans 17 residues. The ends lost 3 bases at V and 1 base at J; junction bases unmatched: 13. Here the CDR3 reads CASSSTIVGRGSYEQYF. CDR3 coding DNA: TGCGCCAGCAGCTCGACTATCGTCGGGCGGGGGTCCTACGAGCAGTACTTC.

This clonotype has just a few counts. V gene TRBV3-1 combines with J gene TRBJ1-1; no clear D gene. The germline V gene has CDR1 LGHDT and CDR2 YNNKEL (reference sequence). V was clipped by 4 bases and J by 6 bases, with 15 bases between them. This CDR3 comprises 14 residues. The CDR3 DNA is TGTGCCAGCAGCCCCGGTCATAGTGGTCCTGAAGCTTTCTTT. It encodes CASSPGHSGPEAFF.

The chain joins TRBV29-1 to TRBJ1-3; D might be TRBD1 (5 bases). This CDR3 is 12 amino acids long. Germline V gene sequence: CDR1 SQVTM, CDR2 ANQGSEA. V was trimmed by 4 bases and J by 4 bases, leaving 8 bases between them. For the CDR3, the DNA is TGCAGCGTTGGGGGACCGGGAAACACCATATATTTT. It translates to CSVGGPGNTIYF.

Worth noting for this clonotype: One junction end disagrees with the germline gene, perhaps due to a read error. The J gene is TRBJ1-3, the V gene TRBV4-1; weak D call: TRBD1 (6 bases). Germline V gene data show CDR1 as MGHRA and CDR2 as YSYEKL. CDR3 length: 15 residues. The CDR3 spells CANSQVGTFGNTIYF. DNA of the CDR3: TGCGCCAACAGCCAAGTGGGGACATTTGGAAACACCATATATTTT.

There are many counts of this clonotype. The genes are TRBV12-3 or TRBV12-4 and TRBJ2-5, with a tentative D call TRBD1 (6 bases). Trimming pared 3 bases from V and 5 bases from J, leaving 16 bases between. There are 15 residues in the CDR3. CDR3 loop: CASSFATGRKETQYF. The DNA for the CDR3 is TGTGCCAGCAGTTTTGCTACAGGGCGTAAGGAGACCCAGTACTTC.

This clonotype appeared many times. CDR3 bases: TGCAGCGCAACAGGGGGGGCCGGCACAGATACGCAGTATTTT. Its translation: CSATGGAGTDTQYF. V is TRBV20-1 and J is TRBJ2-3, with D perhaps TRBD1 (8 bases). The CDR3 has 14 amino acids. From germline, CDR1 is DFQATT and CDR2 SNEGSKA (reference sequence).